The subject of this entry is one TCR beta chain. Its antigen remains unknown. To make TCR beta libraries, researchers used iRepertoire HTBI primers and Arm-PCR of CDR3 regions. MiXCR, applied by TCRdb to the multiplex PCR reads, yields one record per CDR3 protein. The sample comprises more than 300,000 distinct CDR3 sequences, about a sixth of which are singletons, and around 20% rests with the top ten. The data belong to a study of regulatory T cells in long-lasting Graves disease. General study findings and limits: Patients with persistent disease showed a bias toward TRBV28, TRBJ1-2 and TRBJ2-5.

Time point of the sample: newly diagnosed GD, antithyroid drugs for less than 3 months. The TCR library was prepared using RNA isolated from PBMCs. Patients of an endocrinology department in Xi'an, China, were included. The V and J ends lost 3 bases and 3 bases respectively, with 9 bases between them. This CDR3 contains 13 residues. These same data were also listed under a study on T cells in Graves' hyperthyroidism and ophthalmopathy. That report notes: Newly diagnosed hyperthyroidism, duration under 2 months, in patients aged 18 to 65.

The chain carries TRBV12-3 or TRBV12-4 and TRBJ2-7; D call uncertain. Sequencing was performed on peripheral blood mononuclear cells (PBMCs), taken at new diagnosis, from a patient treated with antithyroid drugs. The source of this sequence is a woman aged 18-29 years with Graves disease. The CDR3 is CASSLSNNYEQYF. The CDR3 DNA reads TGTGCCAGCAGTTTGTCTAACAACTACGAGCAGTACTTC.